This T cell receptor beta chain was sequenced during a study of cytomegalovirus exposure and HLA in healthy donors. Study observations and caveats: Prior analysis indicated that the majority of TCR beta V segments exhibited productivity approximately 90% or approximately 30% of the time.

The primer mix had 60 Vbeta and 13 Jbeta primers. This table comes from immunoSEQ multiplex PCR, and its TCRdb copy is limited to in-frame clones, with some not included. The sample shows 100,000 to 150,000 clones, around 76% of them seen only once. Points on this clone: The antigen remains undetermined.

V was trimmed by 3 bases and J by 4 bases, leaving 9 bases between them. Germline V CDR1 and CDR2: SGHTA, FQGNSA. This CDR3 is 13 amino acids long. The chain recombines TRBV7-2 with TRBJ2-5; no clear D gene. The material sequenced was PBMCs. The receptor was derived from a male donor in good health and CMV-seronegative. CDR3 region: CASSLERVETQYF. The CDR3 nucleotides read TGTGCCAGCAGCTTGGAACGGGTAGAGACCCAGTACTTC.